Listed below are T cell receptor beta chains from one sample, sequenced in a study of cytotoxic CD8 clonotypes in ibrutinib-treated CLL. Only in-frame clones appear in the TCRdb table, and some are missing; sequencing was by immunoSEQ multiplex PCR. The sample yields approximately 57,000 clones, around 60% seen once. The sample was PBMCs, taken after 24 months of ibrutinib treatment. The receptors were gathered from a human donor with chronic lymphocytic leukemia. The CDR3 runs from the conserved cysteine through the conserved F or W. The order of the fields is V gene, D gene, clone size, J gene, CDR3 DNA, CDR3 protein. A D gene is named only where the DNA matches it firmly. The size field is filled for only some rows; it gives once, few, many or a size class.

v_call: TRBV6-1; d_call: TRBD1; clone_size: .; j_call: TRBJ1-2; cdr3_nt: TGTGCCAGCAGATCGACAGGGGACAGCGGCTACACCTTC; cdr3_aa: CASRSTGDSGYTF
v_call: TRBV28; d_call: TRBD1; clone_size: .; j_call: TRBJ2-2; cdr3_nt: TGTGCCAGCAGTTTTGGACAGGGGGGCACCGGGGAGCTGTTTTTT; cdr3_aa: CASSFGQGGTGELFF
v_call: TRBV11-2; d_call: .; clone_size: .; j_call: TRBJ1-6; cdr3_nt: TGTGCCAGCAGCCAAGAGGCTGGGCTTGGGAATTCACCCCTCCACTTT; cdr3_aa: CASSQEAGLGNSPLHF
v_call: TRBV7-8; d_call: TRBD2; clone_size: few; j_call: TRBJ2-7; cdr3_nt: TGTGCCAGCAGCTTGAATACCGGGACTAGCGGGATACCTCCCTACGAGCAGTACTTC; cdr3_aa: CASSLNTGTSGIPPYEQYF
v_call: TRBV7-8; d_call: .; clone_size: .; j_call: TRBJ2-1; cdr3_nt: TGTGCCAGCACCCCTCCCCCGGTAGGAAATGAGCAGTTCTTC; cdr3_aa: CASTPPPVGNEQFF
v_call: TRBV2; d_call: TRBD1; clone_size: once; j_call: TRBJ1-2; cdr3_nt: TGTGCCAGCAGTGGAAGAGGGACAGGGGTCTATGGCTACACCTTC; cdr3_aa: CASSGRGTGVYGYTF
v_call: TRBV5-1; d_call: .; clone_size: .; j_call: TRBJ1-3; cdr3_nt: TGCGCCAGCAGCTTGCAGCCAGGCGGAAACACCATATATTTT; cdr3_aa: CASSLQPGGNTIYF
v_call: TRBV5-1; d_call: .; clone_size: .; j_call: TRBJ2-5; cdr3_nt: TGCGCCAGCAGCTTGGAGCAGATTCGAGAGACCCAGTACTTC; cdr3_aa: CASSLEQIRETQYF
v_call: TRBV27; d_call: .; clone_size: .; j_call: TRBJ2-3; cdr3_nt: TGTGCCAGCAGTTCTATAAACACAGATACGCAGTATTTT; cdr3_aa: CASSSINTDTQYF
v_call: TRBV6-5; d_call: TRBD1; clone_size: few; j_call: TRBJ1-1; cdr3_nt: TGTGCCAGCAGTTACGGGGAAAGGCAGGGGGAGGCTTTCTTT; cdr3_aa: CASSYGERQGEAFF
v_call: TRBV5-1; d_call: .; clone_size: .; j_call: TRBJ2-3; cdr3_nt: TGCGCCAGCAGCTTGGCTCAGTCTCCCAGCACAGATACGCAGTATTTT; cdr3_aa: CASSLAQSPSTDTQYF
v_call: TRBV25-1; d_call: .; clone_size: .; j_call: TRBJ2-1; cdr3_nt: TGTGCCAGCAAAGGTAGGGGCGGCTCCTACAATGAGCAGTTCTTC; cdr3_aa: CASKGRGGSYNEQFF
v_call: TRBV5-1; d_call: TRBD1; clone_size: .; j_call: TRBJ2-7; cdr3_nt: TGCGCCAGCAGCTTCCGGACAGGGGGCGGGAACGAGCAGTACTTC; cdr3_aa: CASSFRTGGGNEQYF
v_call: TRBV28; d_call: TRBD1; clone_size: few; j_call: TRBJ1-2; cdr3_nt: TGTGCCAGCAGTTTATGGGCAGGGGGGATAACTAACTATGGCTACACCTTC; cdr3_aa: CASSLWAGGITNYGYTF
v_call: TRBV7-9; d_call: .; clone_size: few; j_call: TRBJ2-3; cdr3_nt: TGTGCCAGCAGCTCTGGTGCGGGAAGGACAGATACGCAGTATTTT; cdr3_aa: CASSSGAGRTDTQYF
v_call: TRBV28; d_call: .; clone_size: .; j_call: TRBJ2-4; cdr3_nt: TGTGCCAGCAGTTTCCCGGACCAGTTAGCCAAAAACATTCAGTACTTC; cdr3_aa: CASSFPDQLAKNIQYF
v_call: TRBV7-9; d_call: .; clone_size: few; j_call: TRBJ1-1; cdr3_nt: TGTGCCAGCAGCCCTACGGGCCTCGGGTCTGTGAACACTGAAGCTTTCTTT; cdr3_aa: CASSPTGLGSVNTEAFF
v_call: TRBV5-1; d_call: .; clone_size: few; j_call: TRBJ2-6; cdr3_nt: TGCGCCAGCAGCTTCGGACAGCTCTCTGGGGCCAACGTCCTGACTTTC; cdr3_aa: CASSFGQLSGANVLTF
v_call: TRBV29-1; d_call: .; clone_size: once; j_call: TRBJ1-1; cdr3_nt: TGCAGCGTTGGGGTGAGGGGGAACACTGAAGCTTTCTTT; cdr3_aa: CSVGVRGNTEAFF
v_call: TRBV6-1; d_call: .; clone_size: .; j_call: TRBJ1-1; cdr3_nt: TGTGCCAGCAGTGAAGCAATCCCGAACCTAGGCACTGAAGCTTTCTTT; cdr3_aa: CASSEAIPNLGTEAFF
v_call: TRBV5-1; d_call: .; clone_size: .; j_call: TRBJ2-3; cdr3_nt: TGCGCCAGCAGCTCCCTGACAGATACGCAGTATTTT; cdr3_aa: CASSSLTDTQYF
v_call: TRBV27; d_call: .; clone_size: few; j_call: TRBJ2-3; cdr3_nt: TGTGCCAGCAGTCCATCCAGGGAGGCCCTCAGCACAGATACGCAGTATTTT; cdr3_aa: CASSPSREALSTDTQYF
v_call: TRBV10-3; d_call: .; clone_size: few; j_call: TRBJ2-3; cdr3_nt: TGTGCCATCAGTGATTCAATACAGGGTAGTGCCTACACAGATACGCAGTATTTT; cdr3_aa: CAISDSIQGSAYTDTQYF
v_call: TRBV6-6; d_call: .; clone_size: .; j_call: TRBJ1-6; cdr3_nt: TGTGCCAGCAGTGGACGGGGGAGCTCCTATAATTCACCCCTCCACTTT; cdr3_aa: CASSGRGSSYNSPLHF
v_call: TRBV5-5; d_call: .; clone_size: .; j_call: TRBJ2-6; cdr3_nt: TGTGCCAGCAGCCAAGAAGCGGCTGGGGCCAACGTCCTGACTTTC; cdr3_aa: CASSQEAAGANVLTF
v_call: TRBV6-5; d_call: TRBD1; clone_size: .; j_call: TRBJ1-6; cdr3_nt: TGTGCCAGCAGGTGGGACAGTAATTCACCCCTCCACTTT; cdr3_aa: CASRWDSNSPLHF
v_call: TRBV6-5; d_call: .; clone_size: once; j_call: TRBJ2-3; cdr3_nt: TGTGCCAGCAGGAGCAGAATGTTCACAGATACGCAGTATTTT; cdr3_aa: CASRSRMFTDTQYF